This paragraph covers one T cell receptor beta chain sequence. Its cognate antigen has yet to be identified. Base qualities are not provided; no much larger clone lies one nucleotide away. The entry originates in a study of blood T cell repertoires in COVID-19 (TCRdb year 2020). With respect to the entire study: Samples from collaborators originated in the United States, Italy and Spain and spanned both the acute and convalescent phases of COVID-19. Deeply sampled blood TCRbeta repertoires from subjects exposed to, actively infected with, or recovered from COVID-19 were included in the dataset. The repertoires were released in a freely available public database intended as a resource for research on the immune response to SARS-CoV-2. The material from the prospective study consisted of cDNA or gDNA derived from T cells, B-cell-depleted T cells, or PBMCs. Where available, HLA class I and class II types were taken from metadata supplied by the sample provider and were not determined by assay-based typing. The samples were drawn from the first 160 participants of the ongoing ImmuneRACE study and from 1,254 subjects provided by 6 global collaborators. Sample metadata almost always included a de-identified subject ID, COVID-19 status, age in years and sex.

Results and caveats for the whole study, not just this receptor: The quantity of clinical and demographic metadata differed by source and by participant and was supplied without curation.

TCRbeta CDR3 regions were amplified from genomic DNA by means of the immunoSEQ Assay, a bias-controlled multiplex PCR. As for the authors' bioinformatics: The number of nucleated cells in each sample was estimated from the amplification of reference gene primers within the assay. To quantify the absolute abundance of each unique TCRbeta CDR3 rearrangement, sequence reads were collapsed and filtered. For each sample, productive Simpson clonality was calculated as the square root of Simpson's diversity index across productive rearrangements. Held by TCRdb, this immuneACCESS table contains in-frame sequences only and omits some clones. Under half of the omission traces to an unresolved V gene where checked; the cause of the rest is unknown. The V and J calls and clone size were taken over from that table, and D and trimming were inferred from the DNA. Across this sample there are fewer than 200,000 clones, with more than 75% seen only once. The top ten clones comprise just over 2.5% of the sample.

One collaborating source in Seattle enrolled patients while the patients were actively infected and followed the patients over time throughout the course of disease. Collaborating institutions collected whole blood in K2EDTA tubes following their own protocols. Collaborator samples were shipped for TCRbeta analysis as frozen whole blood, isolated PBMCs, or DNA extracted from either sample type. The germline V gene (reference sequence) provides CDR1 MNHNY and CDR2 SVGAGI. The CDR3 covers 15 residues, taking in both the cysteine and the phenylalanine. The retained sequence is limited to the CDR3, 45 bases, with the frame set at the first base. After removal of 5 bases from V and 4 bases from J, the junction retains 7 bases not matched to a gene.

The chain was built from TRBV6-6 and TRBJ2-5; 10 junctional bases match TRBD2. The sequence derives from a woman of 80 years or more with COVID-19, enrolled during active disease. Sequenced sample: peripheral blood. The CDR3 reads as follows: CASSPGLAEGETQYF. The sequenced DNA: TGTGCCAGCAGTCCCGGACTAGCGGAGGGAGAGACCCAGTACTTC.